The 7 T cell receptor beta chains below were found in one sample sequenced in a study of vaccination effects on CD4 cells after COVID-19. Their antigens are not known. After less than twelve days in culture, the CD4+ T cells were isolated. TCRdb's table, derived via immunoSEQ multiplex PCR, lists solely in-frame clones and lacks some. The sample records fewer than 40,000 clones, 70% being singletons. This material consisted of CD4+ T cells from PBMCs cultured without peptide, taken before COVID-19 vaccination. All receptors derive from a human donor who received a COVID-19 vaccine.

The gene calls are TRBV18 and TRBJ1-1; D remains unclear. The ends were cut back, 3 bases at V and 4 bases at J, with 12 bases in the middle. The CDR3 length is 14 residues. The germline CDR1 and CDR2 sequences are KGHSH and LQKENI. For the CDR3, the DNA is TGTGCCAGCTCACCTCCCCCGGGAGGCACTGAAGCTTTCTTT. Amino acids: CASSPPPGGTEAFF.

V is TRBV6-5 and J is TRBJ2-2, with TRBD1 matching over 7 bases. CDR1 and CDR2 (germline): MNHEY, SVGAGI. The ends lost 6 bases at V and 0 bases at J; junction bases unmatched: 4. The CDR3 length is 15 residues. The CDR3 loop is CASRRGQPNTGELFF. The CDR3 bases are TGTGCCAGCAGAAGGGGACAGCCGAACACCGGGGAGCTGTTTTTT.

V usage is TRBV15 and J usage is TRBJ1-2, with 11 bases lining up with TRBD1. V trimming: 3 bases; J trimming: 10 bases; junction bases outside the gene matches: 16. In germline, CDR1 is LNHNV, CDR2 YYDKDF (reference sequence). CDR3 length equals 17 residues. The CDR3 region is CATSRNLEDRDRGIYTF. In DNA, the CDR3 is TGTGCCACCAGCAGGAATTTAGAAGACCGGGACAGGGGGATCTACACCTTC.

The chain joins TRBV19 to TRBJ1-5; weak D call: TRBD1 (5 bases). CDR1 is LNHDA, CDR2 SQIVND, per germline (reference sequence). Trimming removed 5 bases at V and 4 bases at J, with 12 bases between. This CDR3 has 14 residues. CDR3 DNA: TGTGCCAGTAGTTCGGCAGGGTGGAATCAGCCCCAGCATTTT. It yields the protein CASSSAGWNQPQHF.

The genes are TRBV6-1 and TRBJ2-5, with 11 bases identical to TRBD2. V lost 1 base to trimming and J lost 5 bases; unmatched junction nucleotides: 9. CDR1 and CDR2 from the germline V gene are MNHNS and SASEGT. This CDR3 is 17 amino acids long. CDR3 loop: CASSEEVAGGRSETQYF. The DNA for the CDR3 is TGTGCCAGCAGTGAAGAGGTAGCGGGGGGGAGGTCGGAGACCCAGTACTTC.

The V gene is TRBV15, the J gene TRBJ2-7, with D perhaps TRBD1 or TRBD2 (5 bases each). Trimming shortened V by 3 bases and J by 0 bases, and 18 bases separated the two germline ends. CDR1 is LNHNV, CDR2 YYDKDF, per germline (reference sequence). CDR3 length: 17 amino acids. The CDR3 protein is CATSRNFQGPHSYEQYF. The CDR3 coding sequence is TGTGCCACCAGCAGGAATTTCCAGGGACCCCACTCCTACGAGCAGTACTTC.

V is TRBV6-5 and J is TRBJ1-4, with D perhaps TRBD1 (5 bases). The CDR3 is 13 residues long. V dropped 6 bases and J dropped 8 bases, with 13 bases sitting between them. Germline-derived CDR1 and CDR2 are MNHEY and SVGAGI. CDR3 sequence (DNA): TGTGCCAGCAGGGGGCTGGGAGGGGAAAAACTGTTTTTT. Translating gives CASRGLGGEKLFF.